The TCR beta chain described here comes from a study of T-cell reconstitution after alpha-beta-depleted transplantation in children (dated by TCRdb to about 2016). In the study overall: T-cell immune reconstitution after TCRalphabeta/CD19-depleted allogeneic hematopoietic cell transplantation in children was quantitatively tracked in the study by means of TCR repertoire profiling.

This clonotype was detected ten times or more. Its cognate antigen has yet to be identified. Qualities for individual bases were not recorded, and no much larger clone is one base off. This specimen's treatment or condition label, per the study, means: allogeneic hematopoietic cell transplantation with graft depleted of TCRalphabeta T cells and CD19 B cells. Transplant recipients were children who received TCRalphabeta/CD19-depleted allogeneic hematopoietic cell grafts. Library preparation employed PCR. The sequencer listed for this sample is Illumina HiSeq 2500. To normalize quantification of the TCRbeta repertoire, the TCR libraries were built with molecular barcoding that relied on unique molecular identifiers. TCRdb applied fastp at Q25 and MiXCR to the public reads, then kept only in-frame beta chains. One record per CDR3 amino acid sequence lists the most common genes and DNA. This sample comprises more than 500,000 distinct CDR3 sequences, roughly 10% of them detected only once. Approximately 15% of the sample belongs to the ten largest clones.

Points the paper makes about the study in general: In some patients, the high TCRbeta diversity seen at day 60 was put down to recipient T cells and intrathymic progenitors that had survived conditioning. Hyperexpanded clone frequencies declined over subsequent months; after one year, T-cell counts and TCRbeta diversity were mostly attributed to newly produced T cells. The apparently early recovery of alphabetaT-cell counts about two months after transplant reportedly depended on only several hundred rapidly expanded clones that came from non-depleted graft cells.

V and J are trimmed by 4 bases and 4 bases, and the gene matches miss 16 bases of the junction. Counted from cysteine to phenylalanine, this CDR3 has 18 amino acids. Here the CDR3 DNA is all that survives: 54 bases in frame from base 1. Per the germline V gene, SGDLS is the CDR1 and YYNGEE is the CDR2. The V gene is TRBV9 and the J gene is TRBJ2-3, with 9 bases aligning to TRBD2. Sequencing was performed on PBMCs, mostly from graft donor cells, taken 180 days after TCRalphabeta/CD19-depleted stem cell transplant. The origin of this receptor is a female patient between 2 and 15 years old who had a stem cell transplant for aplastic anemia, so the T cells may come from the graft donor. The nucleotide sequence is given as TGTGCCAGCAGCCCCGGAGGGGTTAGCGGGGGTATCGCAGATACGCAGTATTTT. This translates into CASSPGGVSGGIADTQYF.